This passage covers 18 T cell receptor beta chains from one sample sequenced in a study of blood T cell repertoires in COVID-19. Method: immunoSEQ multiplex PCR; TCRdb's copy keeps in-frame clones and lacks some. This repertoire shows about 100,000 clones, 88% found once; its top ten account for roughly 4.7%. The sample consisted of peripheral blood. The receptors derive from a human donor in a cohort sampled during active COVID-19.

The J gene is TRBJ2-3, the V gene TRBV5-1; TRBD2 is a possible D gene (5 bases). Germline assignment: CDR1 SGHRS and CDR2 YFSETQ. This CDR3 contains 16 residues. V lost 4 bases and J lost 0, with 15 bases in between. The CDR3 coding sequence is TGCGCCAGCAGCCGCGGAGAGGGATTAAGCACAGATACGCAGTATTTT. This gives the protein CASSRGEGLSTDTQYF.

The chain combines TRBV9 with TRBJ1-1, with 8 bases lining up with TRBD1. Germline V gene data show CDR1 as SGDLS and CDR2 as YYNGEE. The trim removed 0 bases at V and 7 bases at J, leaving 8 bases unmatched. The CDR3 is 15 amino acids. The CDR3 nucleotides are TGTGCCAGCAGCGTAGGGCTGGACAGGGTTAATGAAGCTTTCTTT. It yields the protein CASSVGLDRVNEAFF.

The chain has TRBV19 and TRBJ2-2, with a tentative D call TRBD1 (5 bases). With 3 bases removed from V and 9 bases from J, the gap between germline ends came to 8 bases. The CDR3 totals 12 residues. Germline CDR1 and CDR2: LNHDA and SQIVND (reference sequence). Written as DNA, the CDR3 is TGTGCCAGTAGTATCCAGGGCCGGGAGCTGTTTTTT. This encodes CASSIQGRELFF.

The CDR3 region has the DNA TGTGCCAGCAGTGGGACAGCAAGCACAGATACGCAGTATTTT. Residues: CASSGTASTDTQYF. This chain connects TRBV2 to TRBJ2-3; D might be TRBD1 (6 bases). This CDR3 contains 14 residues. Germline V gene data show CDR1 as SNHLY and CDR2 as FYNNEI. Trimming left V 4 bases short and J 0 bases short, with 8 bases between.

The gene calls are TRBV7-8 and TRBJ2-5, with 13 positions matching TRBD2. The CDR3 loop spans 18 amino acids. V lost 5 bases and J lost 4; bases outside the gene matches: 13. Germline loops: CDR1 SGHVS, CDR2 FQNEAQ. CDR3 DNA: TGTGCCAGCAGCGCCCGACTAGCGGGAGGCTCTACCAGAGAGACCCAGTACTTC. Its protein product is CASSARLAGGSTRETQYF.

The chain combines TRBV19 with TRBJ1-2; no firm D call. V lost 4 bases and J lost 8, with 14 bases in between. The germline CDR1 and CDR2 sequences are LNHDA and SQIVND (reference sequence). The length of the CDR3 is 13 residues. CDR3 region: CASSKERQQGYTF. Written as DNA, the CDR3 is TGTGCCAGTAGTAAAGAGAGGCAGCAAGGCTACACCTTC. Based on the CDR3 plus reference TRBV19 and TRBJ1-2, the full variable domain is DGGITQSPKYLFRKEGQNVTLSCEQNLNHDAMYWYRQDPGQGLRLIYYSQIVNDFQKGDIAEGYSVSREKKESFPLTVTSAQKNPTAFYLCASSKERQQGYTFGSGTRLTVV.

The chain has TRBV3-1 (or the pseudogene TRBV3-2) and TRBJ2-2, with TRBD1 matching 7 bases. Trimming cost V 0 bases and J 5 bases; bases outside gene matches: 3. CDR3 length: 15 residues. Looked up from germline, CDR1 is LGHDT and CDR2 is YNNKEL (reference sequence). This chain's CDR3 is CASSQEPGGTGELFF. CDR3 DNA sequence: TGTGCCAGCAGCCAAGAACCAGGGGGAACCGGGGAGCTGTTTTTT.

The chain recombines TRBV12-3 or TRBV12-4 with TRBJ1-6; D remains ambiguous. This CDR3 has 13 amino acids. Trimming shortened V by 6 bases and J by 10 bases, and 13 bases separated the two germline ends. The CDR3 protein is CASSSGPRSPLHF. CDR3 coding DNA: TGTGCCAGCAGCTCTGGGCCCCGCTCACCCCTCCACTTT.

The chain recombines TRBV6-2 or TRBV6-3 with TRBJ1-4; 8 bases line up with TRBD1. V shed 6 bases and J 5 bases; nucleotides not matched to a gene: 5. The CDR3 covers 14 residues. Germline V gene data show CDR1 as MNHEY and CDR2 as SVGEGT. This CDR3 reads CASSQQGENEKLFF. In DNA form, the CDR3 reads TGTGCCAGCAGCCAACAGGGGGAGAATGAAAAACTGTTTTTT.

The chain carries TRBV24-1 and TRBJ2-5; 7 bases are shared with TRBD1. V trimming: 5 bases; J trimming: 4 bases; junction bases outside the gene matches: 9. In germline, CDR1 is KGHDR, CDR2 SFDVKD. This CDR3 contains 15 residues. The CDR3 DNA reads TGTGCCACCAGTGCCCAGGACAGGTTGGGAGAGACCCAGTACTTC. It translates to CATSAQDRLGETQYF.

In DNA form, the CDR3 reads TGTGCCAGCGGTTCACAGGGGCCCTACGAGCAGTACTTC. Its translation is CASGSQGPYEQYF. The chain combines TRBV12-3 or TRBV12-4 with TRBJ2-7, with 7 bases aligning to TRBD1. The length of the CDR3 is 13 residues. With V trimmed by 8 bases and J by 2 bases, 6 bases remained unmatched.

The chain uses TRBV6-6 and TRBJ1-5; 12 bases are a match to TRBD1. CDR3 length: 16 residues. Trimming at V came to 5 bases and at J to 6 bases, leaving 8 bases not matched to a gene. Germline V lookup: CDR1 MNHNY, CDR2 SVGAGI (reference sequence). Written as DNA, the CDR3 is TGTGCCAGCAGTCCCCCGGGACAGGGGGCGAGTCAGCCCCAGCATTTT. Translated, it gives CASSPPGQGASQPQHF.

The sample holds a few counts of this clone. The CDR3 loop reads CASSLRVGQGQETQYF. In DNA, the CDR3 is TGTGCCAGCAGTTTAAGAGTGGGACAGGGTCAAGAGACCCAGTACTTC. The chain recombines TRBV27 with TRBJ2-5; 9 bases align to TRBD1. Germline V lookup: CDR1 MNHEY, CDR2 SMNVEV (reference sequence). This CDR3 region has 16 residues. J lost 2 bases, V lost 2 bases, and 6 bases had no gene match.

The V and J genes are TRBV5-1 and TRBJ1-4; TRBD1 aligns across 8 bases. The length of the CDR3 is 16 residues. Germline trimming cut 1 base from V and 1 base from J; bases unmatched to any gene: 3. Germline values: CDR1 SGHRS, CDR2 YFSETQ. The CDR3 is CASSLQGAVTNEKLFF. CDR3 nucleotides: TGCGCCAGCAGCTTGCAGGGGGCGGTAACTAATGAAAAACTGTTTTTT.

The V gene is TRBV18, the J gene TRBJ1-3, with D unresolved. Germline V gene data show CDR1 as KGHSH and CDR2 as LQKENI. The CDR3 has 15 amino acids. Between the trimmed V and J ends, which lost 4 bases and 0 bases, there was a span of 10 bases. The CDR3 DNA reads TGTGCCAGCTCACGTTGGCAGATCTCTGGAAACACCATATATTTT. Its translation is CASSRWQISGNTIYF.

This chain uses TRBV7-2 with TRBJ2-3; 9 bases agree with TRBD1. J gave up 5 bases and V 4 bases, and 10 bases lay outside the gene matches. Germline values: CDR1 SGHTA, CDR2 FQGNSA. This CDR3 is built from 16 residues. The chain's CDR3 is CASSSPGQGRRDTQYF. In DNA form, the CDR3 reads TGTGCCAGCAGCTCCCCAGGACAGGGGAGAAGAGATACGCAGTATTTT.

This CDR3 is CATIGLAGYNEQFF. In nucleotides, the CDR3 is TGTGCCACTATAGGACTAGCGGGATACAATGAGCAGTTCTTC. The V call is TRBV19, the J call TRBJ2-1; TRBD2 matches at 12 bases. CDR1 is LNHDA, CDR2 SQIVND, per germline (reference sequence). The CDR3 sequence is 14 residues long. J gave up 4 bases and V 10 bases, and 5 bases lay outside the gene matches.

The gene calls are TRBV6-2 or TRBV6-3 and TRBJ1-5; the match to TRBD1 covers 11 bases. V was clipped by 6 bases and J by 2 bases; unmatched bases: 12. Germline V lookup: CDR1 MNHEY, CDR2 SVGEGT. This CDR3 spans 18 amino acids. This CDR3 is CASSRLLGTGGGNQPQHF. In nucleotides, the CDR3 is TGTGCCAGCAGCCGACTACTCGGGACAGGGGGAGGCAATCAGCCCCAGCATTTT.